This TCR beta chain came from a study of blood T cell repertoires in COVID-19. As processed by the authors: Amplification of reference gene primers was used by the study to estimate nucleated cell counts. Sequencing used immunoSEQ multiplex PCR; TCRdb keeps in-frame clones, though not all of them. V and J calls and clone size are copied from that table; D and trimming were computed from the DNA. The sample has hundreds of thousands of clones; more than 75% are singletons. Germline V lookup: CDR1 LGHNA, CDR2 YNFKEQ. CDR3 length: 16 amino acids. V was cut by 1 base and J by 4 bases, with 16 bases left in between.

The source is a woman between 40 and 50 years old who had recovered from COVID-19. The rearrangement links TRBV4-2 to TRBJ1-2, with unresolved D. Sequencing was performed on peripheral blood. The CDR3 here is CASSQGIGDLSYGYTF. CDR3 coding DNA: TGTGCCAGCAGCCAAGGGATCGGAGATTTATCCTATGGCTACACCTTC.